This T cell receptor beta chain was documented in a study of siplizumab effects on memory and regulatory T cells. Germline V gives CDR1 SGHNT, CDR2 YYREEE (reference sequence). The CDR3 has 16 residues. With 3 bases removed from V and 4 bases from J, the gap between germline ends came to 17 bases. Profiling relied on immunoSEQ multiplex PCR, and the TCRdb table lists in-frame clones only, not all of them. The sample comprises approximately 110,000 clones, about 93% of which are singletons, and about 0.32% rests with the top ten. A single count supports this clone. The chain recombines TRBV5-4 with TRBJ2-1, with a tentative D call TRBD2 (6 bases). This TCR came from a human donor in good health. Sequencing was carried out using CD4+ T cells sorted from blood. In DNA form, the CDR3 reads TGTGCCAGCAGCTCCCCCGGGAGCGGACGATACAATGAGCAGTTCTTC. This sequence encodes CASSSPGSGRYNEQFF.